This T cell receptor (beta chain) was retrieved from a study of identical twins (dated by TCRdb to the mid-2010s). Notes on the research overall: The study deep-sequenced TCR alpha and beta repertoires from monozygotic twins, unrelated adults of various ages and cord blood to test whether fetal clonotypes persist. To rule out contamination, replicate twin experiments were performed at different times with different library preparation protocols. Here is what the overall study found, with its caveats: Recombination models systematically underestimated out-of-frame TCR alpha sharing in monozygotic twins but agreed with sharing between unrelated individuals. In beta out-of-frame sequences, excess twin sharing was weaker, because having fewer shared sequences lowered the signal-to-noise ratio. Out-of-frame TCR alpha sequences shared between twins showed an excess of low generation-probability sequences compared with coincidental sharing between unrelated individuals. Zero-insertion analyses could be partly confounded by invariant T cells such as MAIT and iNKT, although diverse VJ usage argued against such confounding for most clonotypes. Conclusions relied on cross-sectional statistical analysis, since the same donors could not be followed over many years. Fewer insertions were carried by abundant cord blood beta clonotypes, a similar but weaker trend appeared in young adult naive repertoires, and no such trend appeared in memory repertoires.

As concerns this clonotype: What this receptor recognizes is not known. No much larger clonotype is one base removed from it; base qualities were not supplied.

Including cysteine and phenylalanine, the CDR3 has 17 amino acids. Kept here is only the CDR3 DNA, which spans 51 bases and is read in frame from base 1. Taken from the germline V gene, the CDR1 and CDR2 loops are SGHAT and FQNNGV. Unmatched junction bases come to 20, with V trimmed by 3 bases and J by 11 bases. Every donor was a healthy Caucasian. Libraries came from 5' RACE. These reads were obtained on an Illumina HiSeq 2000. A universal primer binding site was added through template switching, and the final cDNA carried a unique molecular identifier so that TCR cDNA molecules could be counted accurately. First-strand cDNA for TCR alpha and beta chains was synthesized from specific primers in the conserved constant-segment region. Each cDNA library was double barcoded, with a SMART-Mk sample barcode plus Illumina barcodes, to control for contamination. Two successive PCR steps introduced TruSeq adapter sequences along with Illumina sample barcodes. The TCR alpha and beta cDNA libraries were sequenced on the Illumina HiSeq platform using custom primers. As for the authors' bioinformatics: MiGEC was used to process raw reads and extract unique molecular identifiers, and MiXCR was used to find CDR3 positions. Recombination models were inferred per individual with the repgenHMM and IGoR tools using an EM algorithm. Shared clonotypes were analyzed with the tcR package in R, and sharing was normalized by the product of cloneset sizes. To study raw recombination free of thymic and clonal selection effects, out-of-frame nonproductive sequences were analyzed. TCRdb applied fastp at Q25 and MiXCR to the public reads, then kept only in-frame beta chains. Records with the same CDR3 protein are collapsed into one entry carrying the most frequent genes and DNA. Clone size and V and J calls follow TCRdb, not the original study. The sample profile shows 1.5 million to 2 million distinct CDR3 sequences; about 32% of them were found once. The top ten constitute around 0.25% of the sample.

Sequencing was done on a sample of cord blood. This clonotype was sampled from a newborn girl in good health. In this chain, TRBV11-2 is recombined with TRBJ2-5; 8 bases in the junction line up with TRBD2. The base sequence is TGTGCCAGCAGCTTCGGAGCGGGAGTCGGCCCCAACAATGAGCAGTACTTC. Translated, this gives CASSFGAGVGPNNEQYF.